Sequencing of this T cell receptor beta chain was carried out in a study of Ad26.COV2.S vaccination and SARS-CoV-2 variants. Study-level information: The vaccine Ad26.COV2.S was put into the muscle once, or twice with 56 days between. Study results and caveats: Breadth measured for non-spike TCRs was similar across vaccine and placebo recipients. Reported findings describe substantial breadth in spike-specific CD8+ and CD4+ T cell responses following vaccination.

Some clones are missing from TCRdb's copy, which holds only in-frame ones; the method was immunoSEQ multiplex PCR. The top ten clones hold 12% of a sample with 350,000 to 500,000 clones, roughly 90% of them seen once. To note about this clone: Its antigen is unknown.

Treatment reported: roughly 20 received Ad26.COV2.S at low or high dose, single or two shots; about 5 received placebo; per-sample allocation not given. Collection of samples fell on day 63 after the first vaccine or placebo injection. SARS-CoV-2 spike from the Wuhan strain was encoded by the vaccine, an Ad26 vector. CDR3 size: 16 residues. CDR1 is LNHDA and CDR2 is SQIVND in the germline V gene (reference sequence). V shed 3 bases and J shed 0 bases, with 15 bases lying between them. This specimen consisted of peripheral blood, obtained in a trial of Ad26.COV2.S vaccine versus placebo. The V gene is TRBV19, the J gene TRBJ2-7; D is uncertain. This receptor was taken from a person between 18 and 59 years old who received the Ad26.COV2.S COVID-19 vaccine or a placebo. CDR3 bases: TGTGCCAGTAGTATCAGGCAGGCTGGCAGCTCCTACGAGCAGTACTTC. This gives the protein CASSIRQAGSSYEQYF.